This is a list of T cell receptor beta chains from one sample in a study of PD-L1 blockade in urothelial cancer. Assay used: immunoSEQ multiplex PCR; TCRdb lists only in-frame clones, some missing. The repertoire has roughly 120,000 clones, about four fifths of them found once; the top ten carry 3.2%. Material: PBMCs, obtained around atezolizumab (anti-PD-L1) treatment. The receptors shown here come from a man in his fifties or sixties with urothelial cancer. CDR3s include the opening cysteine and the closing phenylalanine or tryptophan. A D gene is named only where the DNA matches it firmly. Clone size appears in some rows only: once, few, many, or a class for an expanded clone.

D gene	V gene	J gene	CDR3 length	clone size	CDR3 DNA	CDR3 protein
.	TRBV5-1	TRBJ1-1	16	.	TGCGCCAGCAGCTTGGGGCCGACGGGGATGAACACTGAAGCTTTCTTT	CASSLGPTGMNTEAFF
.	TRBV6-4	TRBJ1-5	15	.	TGTGCCAGCAGTCCCGAGGACAGCCCCGTTTCGCCCCAGCATTTT	CASSPEDSPVSPQHF
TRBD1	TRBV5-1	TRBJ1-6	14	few	TGCGCCAGCAGCCTGGACAGGTTGGATTCACCCCTCCACTTT	CASSLDRLDSPLHF
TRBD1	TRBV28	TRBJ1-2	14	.	TGTGCCAGCAGCCGCCGGGACAGAAACTATGGCTACACCTTC	CASSRRDRNYGYTF
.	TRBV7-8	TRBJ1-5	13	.	TGTGCCAGCAGCTTAGGCAGGGTGCAGCCCCAGCATTTT	CASSLGRVQPQHF
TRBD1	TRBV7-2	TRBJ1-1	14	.	TGTGCCAGCAGCCCAGGACAGGTGAACACTGAAGCTTTCTTT	CASSPGQVNTEAFF
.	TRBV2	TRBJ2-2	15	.	TGTGCCAGCATATCCGGCAGGGGTAACACCGGGGAGCTGTTTTTT	CASISGRGNTGELFF
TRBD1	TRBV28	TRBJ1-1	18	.	TGTGCCAGCATGGTTTTAGCGGCCCGGGACAGAAGGAACACTGAAGCTTTCTTT	CASMVLAARDRRNTEAFF
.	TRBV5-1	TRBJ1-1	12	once	TGCGCCAGCAGCCCAGGAGGCGAGTCAGCTTTCTTT	CASSPGGESAFF
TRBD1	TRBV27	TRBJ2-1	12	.	TGTGCCAGCAGAACCACCGGGACAGGGATTATCTTC	CASRTTGTGIIF
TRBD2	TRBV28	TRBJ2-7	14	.	TGTGCCATCCGAAGTAGCGGGAAACCCTACGAGCAGTACTTC	CAIRSSGKPYEQYF
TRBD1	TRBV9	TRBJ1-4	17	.	TGTGCCAGCAGCGTCTCGACAGGGTCACGGTCGAACGAAAAACTGTTTTTT	CASSVSTGSRSNEKLFF
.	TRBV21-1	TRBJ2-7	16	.	TGTGCCAGCAGCAAGGGGTGCTGGACAACTTACTACGAGCAGTACTTC	CASSKGCWTTYYEQYF
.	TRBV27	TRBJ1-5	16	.	TGTGCCAGCAGTCCCGGGGGGGGCGATAGCAATCAGCCCCAGCATTTT	CASSPGGGDSNQPQHF
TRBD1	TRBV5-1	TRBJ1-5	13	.	TGCGCCAGCAGCTATGGACAGGGTCAGCCCCAGCATTTT	CASSYGQGQPQHF
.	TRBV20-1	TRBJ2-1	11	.	TGCAGTGCTAGTTATGGGCATGAGCAGTTCTTC	CSASYGHEQFF
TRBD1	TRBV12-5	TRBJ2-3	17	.	TGTGCTAGTGGTACGGGGACAGGGGGCTCCTTAGTAGATACGCAGTATTTT	CASGTGTGGSLVDTQYF
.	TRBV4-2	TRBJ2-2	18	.	TGTGCCAGCAGCCAAGTTGGGGGGAGCGAGGGGAGACTCGGGGAGCTGTTTTTT	CASSQVGGSEGRLGELFF